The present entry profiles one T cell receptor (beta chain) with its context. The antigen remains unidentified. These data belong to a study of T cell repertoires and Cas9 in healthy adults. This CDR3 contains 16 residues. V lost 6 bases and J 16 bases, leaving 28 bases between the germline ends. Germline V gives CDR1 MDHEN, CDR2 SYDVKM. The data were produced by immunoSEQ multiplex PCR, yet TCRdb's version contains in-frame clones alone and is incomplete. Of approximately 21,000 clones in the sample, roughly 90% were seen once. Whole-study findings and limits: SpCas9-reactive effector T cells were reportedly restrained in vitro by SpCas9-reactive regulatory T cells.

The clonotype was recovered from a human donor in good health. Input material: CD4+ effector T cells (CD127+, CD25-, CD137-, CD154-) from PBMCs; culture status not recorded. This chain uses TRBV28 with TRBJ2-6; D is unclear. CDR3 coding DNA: TGTGCCAGCAGCAGTTTAGGCAGCAGGTTCCCCCCGAGGCTGACTTTC. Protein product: CASSSLGSRFPPRLTF.